This T cell receptor (beta chain) stems from a study of T cell responses to AZD1222 COVID-19 vaccine. Germline loops: CDR1 GTSNPN, CDR2 SVGIG (reference sequence). V was pared by 5 bases and J by 3 bases, with 14 bases between. The CDR3 length is 14 residues. TCRdb keeps only in-frame clones here, not all; method: immunoSEQ multiplex PCR. The sample holds approximately 120,000 clones, 88% seen once. This clonotype was sampled from an adult in good health. The material sequenced was peripheral blood, taken on day 0 of AZD1222 vaccination. The V and J genes are TRBV30 and TRBJ1-3; a weak D match, TRBD1 (5 bases). CDR3 amino acids: CAWAPRDGGNTIYF. In DNA form, the CDR3 reads TGTGCCTGGGCCCCGCGGGACGGTGGAAACACCATATATTTT.